This record concerns one T cell receptor (beta chain) sequence. The same CDR3 also results from other DNA sequences found in this sample. This record belongs to a study of blood T cell repertoires in COVID-19. Study-level information: Spain, Italy and the United States supplied samples that represented acute and convalescent COVID-19. The cDNA or gDNA used as material had been derived from T cells, B-cell-depleted T cells, or PBMCs.

The CDR3 is made up of 14 amino acids. Germline V gene data show CDR1 as SGHAT and CDR2 as FQNNGV. Trimming cost V 0 bases and J 4 bases, with 7 bases left between them. Original methodology: By means of reference gene primer amplification, nucleated cell counts were estimated. The data were produced by immunoSEQ multiplex PCR, yet TCRdb's version contains in-frame clones alone and is incomplete. V and J calls and clone size are copied from that table; D and trimming were computed from the DNA. This table has 250,000 or so clones, roughly 77% appearing once. The specimen sequenced was peripheral blood. The TCR originated in an elderly woman with acute or convalescent COVID-19. The chain uses TRBV11-2 and TRBJ1-5; the D gene is possibly TRBD1 (5 bases). The CDR3 DNA reads TGTGCCAGCAGCTTAGACAGGGATAATCAGCCCCAGCATTTT. Protein: CASSLDRDNQPQHF.